The rows below give T cell receptor beta chains drawn from one sample of a study of blood T cells in healthy people across ages. TCRdb used MiXCR to reprocess the 5' RACE reads, holding one entry per CDR3 protein. This table holds hundreds of thousands of distinct CDR3 sequences, 25% to 35% found once. The sequencing sample was made of blood. These receptors came from a woman aged 80 or older in good health. The CDR3 runs from the conserved cysteine through the conserved F or W. A D gene is named only where the DNA matches it firmly. Some rows mark clone size as missing; the rest say once, few, many or name a class of expanded clone.

j_call d_call v_call clone_size cdr3_aa cdr3_nt
TRBJ2-5 TRBD2 TRBV12-3/TRBV12-4 many CASSPWGGEETQYF TGTGCCAGCAGCCCATGGGGGGGGGAAGAGACCCAGTACTTC
TRBJ2-5 TRBD1 TRBV5-5 many CASRYGTEGQETQYF TGTGCCAGCAGATACGGGACAGAGGGACAAGAGACCCAGTACTTC
TRBJ2-3 . TRBV5-5 once CASSSGTRTDTRYF TGTGCCAGCAGCTCCGGGACTCGCACAGATACGCGGTATTTT
TRBJ2-6 . TRBV6-5 few CASSYSLGGGANVLTF TGTGCCAGCAGTTACTCGTTGGGGGGTGGGGCCAACGTCCTGACTTTC
TRBJ2-5 . TRBV6-2/TRBV6-3 many CASSQHETQYF TGTGCCAGCAGTCAACATGAGACCCAGTACTTC
TRBJ2-5 . TRBV21-1 . CASSIGPEETQYF TGTGCCAGCAGCATCGGGCCCGAGGAGACCCAGTACTTC
TRBJ2-7 . TRBV6-2/TRBV6-3 few CASTSAGTGIRREQYF TGTGCCAGCACCTCTGCCGGGACTGGGATACGCAGAGAGCAGTACTTC
TRBJ2-2 . TRBV29-1 many CSVEDTGELFF TGCAGCGTTGAGGACACCGGGGAGCTGTTTTTT
TRBJ1-1 . TRBV5-6 few CASSLAGRVTSGNTEAFF TGTGCCAGCAGCTTGGCGGGACGTGTGACGTCTGGGAACACTGAAGCTTTCTTT
TRBJ1-2 TRBD1 TRBV7-8 once CAGLTGTGDGGYTF TGTGCCGGACTCACCGGGACAGGGGATGGTGGCTACACCTTC
TRBJ2-1 TRBD2 TRBV13 many CASSRLAGSYNEQFF TGTGCCAGCAGCCGACTAGCGGGCTCCTACAATGAGCAGTTCTTC
TRBJ1-1 . TRBV7-2 . CASSLEMREGDTEAFF TGTGCCAGCAGCCTAGAAATGCGCGAGGGGGACACTGAAGCTTTCTTT
TRBJ2-7 . TRBV6-2/TRBV6-3 many CASSLPSGASYEQYF TGTGCCAGCAGTCTGCCCTCGGGAGCCTCCTACGAGCAGTACTTC
TRBJ2-3 . TRBV4-1 . CASSHQGRGGSTDTQYF TGCGCCAGCAGCCACCAAGGGAGGGGGGGCAGCACAGATACGCAGTATTTT
TRBJ1-2 . TRBV20-1 . CSATRSNYGYTF TGCAGTGCTACGAGGTCTAACTATGGCTACACCTTC
TRBJ1-2 . TRBV10-3 many CAISESISREVIYGYTF TGTGCCATCAGTGAGTCGATAAGCAGGGAAGTAATCTATGGCTACACCTTC
TRBJ1-5 . TRBV27 . CASSFRRDGQPQHF TGTGCCAGCAGTTTCCGTAGGGACGGTCAGCCCCAGCATTTT
TRBJ2-7 . TRBV5-1 many CASSSLGTHSYEQYF TGCGCCAGCAGCTCTCTCGGGACTCACTCCTACGAGCAGTACTTC
TRBJ2-3 . TRBV7-2 . CASSLDGDTDTQYF TGTGCCAGCAGCTTAGATGGAGACACAGATACGCAGTATTTT
TRBJ2-1 . TRBV11-2 many CASSLSQTTTYNEQFF TGTGCCAGCAGCTTAAGTCAGACTACAACCTACAATGAGCAGTTCTTC
TRBJ2-3 . TRBV18 . CASSPIIAFTDTQYF TGTGCCAGCTCACCAATAATCGCTTTCACAGATACGCAGTATTTT
TRBJ2-5 . TRBV7-2 many CASGLPQQETQYF TGTGCCAGCGGCCTCCCCCAGCAAGAGACCCAGTACTTC
TRBJ1-1 TRBD1 TRBV20-1 many CSARDAVAGQGNEAFF TGCAGTGCTAGAGATGCGGTCGCCGGACAGGGGAATGAAGCTTTCTTT
TRBJ1-5 . TRBV15 . CATSQVFNNQPQHF TGTGCCACCTCACAGGTTTTTAACAATCAGCCCCAGCATTTT
TRBJ2-3 TRBD2 TRBV6-1 many CASSGTSEGSTDTQYF TGTGCCAGCAGCGGGACTAGCGAGGGTAGCACAGATACGCAGTATTTT
TRBJ1-2 TRBD1 TRBV20-1 many CSARWTGADWSYGYTF TGCAGTGCTAGATGGACAGGGGCGGATTGGAGCTATGGCTACACCTTC
TRBJ2-1 TRBD2 TRBV18 many CASSLTSGGPGTYNEQFF TGTGCCAGCTCACTAACTAGCGGGGGCCCCGGGACCTACAATGAGCAGTTCTTC
TRBJ2-1 TRBD1 TRBV20-1 . CSAYDRARDYNEQFF TGCAGTGCGTATGACAGGGCACGGGACTACAATGAGCAGTTCTTC
TRBJ1-1 TRBD1 TRBV12-3/TRBV12-4 . CASSLAQTGGTEAFF TGTGCCAGCAGTTTAGCGCAGACAGGGGGCACTGAAGCTTTCTTT
TRBJ2-5 . TRBV12-3/TRBV12-4 . CASRGSGPRGKETQYF TGTGCCAGCAGGGGTTCGGGGCCCAGGGGAAAAGAGACCCAGTACTTC
TRBJ1-4 TRBD1 TRBV12-3/TRBV12-4 . CASRTGTGHEKLFF TGTGCCAGCAGGACCGGGACAGGGCATGAAAAACTGTTTTTT
TRBJ1-5 . TRBV25-1 . CASSEFGYQPQHF TGTGCCAGCAGTGAATTTGGGTATCAGCCCCAGCATTTT
TRBJ2-3 . TRBV6-6 . CASSSLLLSTDTQYF TGTGCCAGCAGTTCGCTACTACTTAGCACAGATACGCAGTATTTT
TRBJ2-1 TRBD2 TRBV28 . CASSLPGTRGSDEQFF TGTGCCAGCAGTTTACCCGGGACTAGAGGCAGCGATGAGCAGTTCTTC
TRBJ1-2 TRBD1 TRBV20-1 many CSASSTGAYGYTF TGCAGCGCAAGCTCAACAGGGGCTTATGGCTACACCTTC
TRBJ1-6 . TRBV6-5 . CASRPSGDRNSPLHF TGTGCCAGCAGACCATCCGGGGACCGGAATTCACCCCTCCACTTT
TRBJ1-5 TRBD1 TRBV20-1 many CSASDRGPGQPQHF TGCAGTGCTAGTGACAGGGGGCCCGGTCAGCCCCAGCATTTT
TRBJ1-5 . TRBV6-6 many CASSYHSVFNQPQHF TGTGCCAGCAGTTACCACAGTGTATTCAATCAGCCCCAGCATTTT
TRBJ2-6 . TRBV28 many CASVQGGANVLTF TGTGCCAGCGTACAGGGCGGGGCCAACGTCCTGACTTTC
TRBJ2-3 . TRBV5-6 many CASSELATTDTQYF TGTGCCAGCAGCGAGCTTGCGACCACAGATACGCAGTATTTT